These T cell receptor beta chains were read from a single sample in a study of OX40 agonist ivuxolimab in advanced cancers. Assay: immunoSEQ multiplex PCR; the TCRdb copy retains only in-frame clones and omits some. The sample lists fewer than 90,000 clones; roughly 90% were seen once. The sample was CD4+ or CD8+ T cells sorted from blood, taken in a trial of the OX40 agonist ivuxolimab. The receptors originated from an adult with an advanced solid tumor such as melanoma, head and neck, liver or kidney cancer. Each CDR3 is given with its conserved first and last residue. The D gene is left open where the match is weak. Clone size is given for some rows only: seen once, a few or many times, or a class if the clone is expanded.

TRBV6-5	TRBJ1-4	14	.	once	CASRSPTKGLKLFF	TGTGCCAGCAGATCTCCGACGAAAGGCTTAAAACTGTTTTTT
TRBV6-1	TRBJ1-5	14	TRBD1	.	CASSGQGGNQPQHF	TGTGCCAGCAGTGGACAGGGTGGGAATCAGCCCCAGCATTTT
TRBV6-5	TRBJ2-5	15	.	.	CASSPTQGIGETQYF	TGTGCCAGCAGCCCCACCCAGGGGATCGGAGAGACCCAGTACTTC
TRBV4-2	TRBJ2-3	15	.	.	CASSQEKGGPATQYF	TGTGCCAGCAGCCAAGAGAAGGGGGGGCCCGCTACGCAGTATTTT
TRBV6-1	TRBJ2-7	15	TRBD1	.	CASTTRDRASYEQYF	TGTGCCAGCACCACACGGGACAGAGCCTCCTACGAGCAGTACTTC
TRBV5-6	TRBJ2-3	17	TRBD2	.	CASSFPRASGGTDTQYF	TGTGCCAGCAGCTTTCCTCGGGCTAGCGGGGGTACAGATACGCAGTATTTT
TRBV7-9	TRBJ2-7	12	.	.	CASSPARGEQYF	TGTGCCAGCAGCCCCGCTCGAGGGGAGCAGTACTTC
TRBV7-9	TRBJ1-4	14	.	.	CASNKQGSSEKLFF	TGTGCCAGCAACAAACAGGGAAGCAGTGAAAAACTGTTTTTT
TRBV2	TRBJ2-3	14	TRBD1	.	CASKGQGHTDTQYF	TGTGCCAGCAAGGGACAGGGACACACAGATACGCAGTATTTT
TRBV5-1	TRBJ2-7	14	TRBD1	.	CASSSGQSPYEQYF	TGCGCCAGCAGCTCGGGACAGTCCCCCTACGAGCAGTACTTC
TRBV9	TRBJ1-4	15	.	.	CASSTSGRTNEKLFF	TGTGCCAGCAGCACCTCAGGGCGGACTAATGAAAAACTGTTTTTT
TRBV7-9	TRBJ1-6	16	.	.	CASSLSGSSYNSPLHF	TGTGCCAGCAGCTTATCCGGGAGCTCCTATAATTCACCCCTCCACTTT
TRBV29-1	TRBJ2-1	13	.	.	CSVDGSGWNEQFF	TGCAGCGTTGACGGATCAGGGTGGAATGAGCAGTTCTTC
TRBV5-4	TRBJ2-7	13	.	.	CASSSRSSYEQYF	TGTGCCAGCAGCTCCCGGAGCTCCTACGAGCAGTACTTC
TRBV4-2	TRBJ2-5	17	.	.	CASSHPSGVGRGETQYF	TGTGCCAGCAGCCACCCATCGGGGGTGGGAAGGGGAGAGACCCAGTACTTC
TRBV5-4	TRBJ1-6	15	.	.	CASSLWGAIASPLHF	TGTGCCAGCAGCTTGTGGGGGGCTATTGCCTCACCCCTCCACTTT
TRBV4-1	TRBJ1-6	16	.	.	CASSQDRPGPNSPLHF	TGCGCCAGCAGCCAAGATCGGCCGGGACCTAATTCACCCCTCCACTTT
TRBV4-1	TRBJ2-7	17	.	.	CASSQSIGPGYAYEQYF	TGCGCCAGCAGCCAATCCATTGGTCCAGGTTACGCCTACGAGCAGTACTTC
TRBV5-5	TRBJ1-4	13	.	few	CASSLTANEKLFF	TGTGCCAGCAGCTTGACAGCTAATGAAAAACTGTTTTTT
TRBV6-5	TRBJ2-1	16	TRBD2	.	CASSLVGGGTLDEQFF	TGTGCCAGCAGTTTGGTGGGCGGGGGGACTTTAGATGAGCAGTTCTTC
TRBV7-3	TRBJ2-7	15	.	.	CASSPAGGQRYEQYF	TGTGCCAGCAGCCCCGCCGGGGGCCAGAGGTACGAGCAGTACTTC
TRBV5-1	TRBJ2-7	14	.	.	CASSYGPSTYEQYF	TGCGCCAGCAGCTACGGACCGTCGACCTACGAGCAGTACTTC
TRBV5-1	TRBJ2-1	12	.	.	CASRLDRGEQFF	TGCGCCAGCAGGTTGGACAGAGGGGAGCAGTTCTTC